This TCR beta chain comes out of a study of T cells in Graves' hyperthyroidism and ophthalmopathy. A 10 ml volume of fresh peripheral blood provided the PBMCs. The CDR3 extends over 15 amino acids. Germline values: CDR1 MDHEN, CDR2 SYDVKM. Trimming stripped 11 bases from V and 6 bases from J, with 25 bases between. Amplified TCR beta CDR3 regions derived from RNA transcripts. HTBI primers were employed in a first-round RT-PCR of the TCR CDR3. TCRdb re-derived calls from the multiplex PCR reads in MiXCR, one entry per CDR3 protein. The data show 300,000 to 400,000 distinct CDR3 sequences, 15% to 20% seen once. Only a few counts were recorded for this clonotype.

This TCR was recovered from a woman aged 50 to 60 with Graves' hyperthyroidism. Material: blood. The chain joins TRBV28 to TRBJ1-2; a possible D gene is TRBD1 (5 bases). In DNA, the CDR3 is TGTGCCGTATCATCTGGGGGGGTAACCCCCGATGGCTACACCTTC. This encodes CAVSSGGVTPDGYTF.